The source of this T cell receptor beta chain is a study of blood T cells in healthy people across ages. A second about 6 to 12 cycle PCR used barcoded and J-beta primers. Each CDR3 protein gets one entry after TCRdb re-called the 5' RACE reads with MiXCR. The table lists 600,000 to 900,000 distinct CDR3 sequences, roughly 25% of them singletons. This CDR3 is built from 14 residues. V dropped 1 base and J dropped 0 bases, with 7 bases sitting between them. CDR1 and CDR2 from the germline V gene are SGHRS and YFSETQ. The sample was also reused in another study, on T cells of mothers and their children.

The rearrangement links TRBV5-1 to TRBJ1-1, with no clear D. The receptor was derived from a boy aged 5 to 17 in good health. Input material: blood. CDR3 sequence (DNA): TGCGCCAGCAGCTTGAGGTTGATGAACACTGAAGCTTTCTTT. Its translation is CASSLRLMNTEAFF.